A selection of T cell receptor beta chains follows, all from one sample in a study of blood T cell repertoires in COVID-19. Assay: immunoSEQ multiplex PCR; the TCRdb copy retains only in-frame clones and omits some. The repertoire holds about 74,000 clones, with about four fifths as singletons. Sequences were obtained from peripheral blood. These receptors all come from a man in his 70s with acute or convalescent COVID-19. Each CDR3 is given with its conserved first and last residue. The D gene is left open where the match is weak. The listing skips clone size in some rows; elsewhere it reads once, few, many or a size class.

clone size	J gene	D gene	V gene	CDR3 protein	CDR3 DNA
NA	TRBJ1-3	NA	TRBV9	CASSVQSGNTIYF	TGTGCCAGCAGCGTCCAATCTGGAAACACCATATATTTT
once	TRBJ2-3	TRBD1	TRBV15	CATSSGGTGKWGSTDTQYF	TGTGCCACCAGCAGTGGTGGGACAGGGAAGTGGGGCAGCACAGATACGCAGTATTTT
NA	TRBJ2-5	NA	TRBV29-1	CSVERPTTRETQYF	TGCAGCGTTGAGAGGCCGACGACCCGAGAGACCCAGTACTTC
NA	TRBJ1-1	NA	TRBV2	CASSRRGSTEAFF	TGTGCCAGCAGTCGGCGGGGGTCCACTGAAGCTTTCTTT
NA	TRBJ2-2	TRBD2	TRBV18	CASSLRTSGNTGELFF	TGTGCCAGCTCACTTCGGACTAGCGGGAACACCGGGGAGCTGTTTTTT
NA	TRBJ1-2	NA	TRBV6-5	CATTGTTVYGYTF	TGTGCCACAACCGGGACAACCGTCTATGGCTACACCTTC
NA	TRBJ1-1	TRBD1	TRBV3-1/TRBV3-2	CASSQGTGPRVTEAFF	TGTGCCAGCAGCCAAGGGACAGGGCCCAGGGTCACTGAAGCTTTCTTT
NA	TRBJ2-2	TRBD2	TRBV2	CASSESWGGTGELFF	TGTGCCAGCAGTGAATCATGGGGGGGGACCGGGGAGCTGTTTTTT
NA	TRBJ1-2	TRBD1	TRBV7-9	CASSPYRGDGYTF	TGTGCCAGCAGCCCCTACAGGGGAGACGGCTACACCTTC
NA	TRBJ2-7	NA	TRBV3-1/TRBV3-2	CASSQARQPTYEQYF	TGTGCCAGCAGCCAAGCCCGACAGCCTACCTACGAGCAGTACTTC
NA	TRBJ1-1	TRBD1	TRBV28	CASSSVDREVAFF	TGTGCCAGCAGTTCAGTCGACAGGGAGGTGGCTTTCTTT
NA	TRBJ2-7	NA	TRBV7-2	CASSLPGFATYEQYF	TGTGCCAGCAGCTTACCGGGGTTTGCTACCTACGAGCAGTACTTC
NA	TRBJ1-5	NA	TRBV28	CASSLWSGGGQPQHF	TGTGCCAGCAGTTTATGGTCGGGGGGCGGTCAGCCCCAGCATTTT
NA	TRBJ2-6	NA	TRBV19	CASSIWATGANVLTF	TGTGCCAGTAGTATATGGGCTACTGGGGCCAACGTCCTGACTTTC
NA	TRBJ1-3	NA	TRBV28	CASTVGGAQRSGNTIYF	TGTGCCAGCACCGTTGGGGGGGCCCAAAGGTCTGGAAACACCATATATTTT
NA	TRBJ2-2	NA	TRBV7-2	CASSSNPPTGELFF	TGTGCCAGCAGCTCCAATCCCCCAACCGGGGAGCTGTTTTTT
NA	TRBJ2-7	NA	TRBV5-1	CASSLAPTYEQYF	TGCGCCAGCAGCCTCGCGCCTACCTACGAGCAGTACTTC
NA	TRBJ1-6	TRBD1	TRBV18	CASSPRDRGSYNSPLHF	TGTGCCAGCTCACCCCGGGACAGGGGATCCTATAATTCACCCCTCCACTTT
once	TRBJ2-1	NA	TRBV6-5	CASSHPSGEQFF	TGTGCCAGCAGTCACCCCTCAGGTGAGCAGTTCTTC
once	TRBJ2-6	NA	TRBV7-9	CASSPSFGRGHTGANVLTF	TGTGCCAGCAGCCCCTCGTTTGGCAGGGGCCATACTGGGGCCAACGTCCTGACTTTC